This TCR beta chain was sequenced for a study of T cell repertoires in cytomegalovirus infection. Study-wide background: Both CMV infection and a matching HLA type were indicated by public TCR beta signatures.

TCRdb passed the reads through MiXCR, listing each CDR3 protein once. The sample has approximately 100,000 distinct CDR3 sequences; less than 25% are singletons. Germline assignment: CDR1 SQVTM and CDR2 ANQGSEA. Germline trimming cut 4 bases from V and 7 bases from J; bases unmatched to any gene: 6. The CDR3 length is 13 residues. A note on this clonotype: Its antigen is not identified.

Study results and caveats: Summed public TCR beta family frequency identified CMV carriers bearing the relevant HLA. The ex vivo response was dominated by HLA-C-restricted CMV-specific TCR beta clonotypes.

This chain joins TRBV29-1 and TRBJ2-7; 11 positions match TRBD2. The sample was CD8+ T cells from PBMCs. The clonotype was recovered from a human donor in good health (CMV status not recorded). Some clones in this sample may be carry-over from other donors' samples. The CDR3 protein is CSVVVAGGREQYF. The CDR3 DNA follows: TGCAGCGTTGTCGTAGCGGGAGGGCGTGAGCAGTACTTC.